The rows below give T cell receptor beta chains drawn from one sample of a study of pediatric ulcerative colitis. Here immunoSEQ multiplex PCR was the method, and the copy in TCRdb shows in-frame clones only, minus some. The sample consists of some 25,000 clones, 55% to 85% of them appearing once. The sequencing sample was made of gut tissue. The receptors originated from a boy between 10 and 17 years old with severe ulcerative colitis. The CDR3 runs from the conserved cysteine through the conserved F or W. A D gene is named only where the DNA matches it firmly. Size is stated for part of the rows, as once, few or many counts, or as a class when the clone is expanded.

>TRBJ2-5|NA|TRBV7-2|NA
CASSASAGWETQYF
TGTGCCAGCAGCGCCTCTGCGGGGTGGGAGACCCAGTACTTC
>TRBJ2-7|few|TRBV7-3|TRBD1
CASSSGQGLSYEQYF
TGTGCCAGCAGTTCAGGACAGGGCCTCTCCTACGAGCAGTACTTC
>TRBJ2-3|NA|TRBV12-5|NA
CASGLGSKDTQYF
TGTGCTAGTGGTTTGGGATCCAAAGACACGCAGTATTTT
>TRBJ2-7|few|TRBV25-1|NA
CASSSISSGTREQYF
TGTGCCAGCAGTTCCATCTCTTCCGGGACGAGGGAGCAGTACTTC
>TRBJ1-3|NA|TRBV5-1|TRBD1
CASSLEGANGNTIYF
TGCGCCAGCAGCTTGGAGGGGGCTAATGGAAACACCATATATTTT
>TRBJ2-2|once|TRBV5-6|TRBD1
CASSAETGVGELFF
TGTGCCAGCAGCGCAGAGACAGGGGTCGGGGAGCTGTTTTTT
>TRBJ1-1|once|TRBV6-5|TRBD1
CASRRDSSSQAFF
TGTGCCAGCAGAAGGGACAGCTCATCGCAGGCTTTCTTT
>TRBJ2-3|NA|TRBV11-2|TRBD2
CASSRSTSDTDTQYF
TGTGCCAGCAGCCGCTCTACTAGCGACACAGATACGCAGTATTTT
>TRBJ1-2|NA|TRBV2|NA
CASSGEVVRQGSYGYTF
TGTGCCAGCAGTGGGGAGGTCGTTCGGCAGGGTTCCTATGGCTACACCTTC
>TRBJ2-7|large|TRBV27|NA
CASSLSSGQAYEQYF
TGTGCCAGCAGTTTATCGTCAGGGCAAGCCTACGAGCAGTACTTC
>TRBJ2-2|NA|TRBV5-1|NA
CASSPLAGLNTGELFF
TGCGCCAGCAGCCCTCTGGCAGGACTAAACACCGGGGAGCTGTTTTTT
>TRBJ2-7|NA|TRBV6-1|TRBD2
CASSEVLLVSGTYEQYF
TGTGCCAGCAGTGAAGTATTGTTGGTTAGCGGGACTTACGAGCAGTACTTC
>TRBJ2-3|NA|TRBV15|TRBD2
CATSETSVSTDTQYF
TGTGCCACCAGCGAGACTAGCGTTAGCACAGATACGCAGTATTTT
>TRBJ2-7|NA|TRBV27|NA
CASSSDPTGEQYF
TGTGCCAGCAGTTCCGACCCGACAGGCGAGCAGTACTTC
>TRBJ1-1|few|TRBV30|NA
CAWSAGARVYLTEAFF
TGTGCCTGGAGTGCAGGGGCGCGGGTATATTTGACTGAAGCTTTCTTT
>TRBJ2-6|few|TRBV5-6|TRBD1
CASSRDRVSGANVLTF
TGTGCCAGCAGCCGGGACAGGGTCTCTGGGGCCAACGTCCTGACTTTC
>TRBJ2-1|few|TRBV19|TRBD2
CASSPSTSGTNEQFF
TGTGCCAGTAGTCCATCGACTAGCGGGACAAATGAGCAGTTCTTC
>TRBJ1-2|NA|TRBV6-5|NA
CASSIPAGGYTF
TGTGCCAGCAGTATCCCCGCGGGAGGCTACACCTTC
>TRBJ2-5|NA|TRBV13|TRBD1
CASSSRTGAYQETQYF
TGTGCCAGCAGCTCTAGGACAGGGGCGTACCAAGAGACCCAGTACTTC
>TRBJ2-1|NA|TRBV6-1|NA
CASSPSLEQFF
TGTGCCAGCAGTCCTAGCCTTGAGCAGTTCTTC
>TRBJ2-1|NA|TRBV6-1|TRBD2
CASSEALFSGSQNEQFF
TGTGCCAGCAGTGAAGCACTTTTTAGCGGGAGTCAAAATGAGCAGTTCTTC
>TRBJ2-7|NA|TRBV7-2|TRBD2
CASSSSGGIHEQYF
TGTGCCAGCAGCTCGAGCGGGGGTATCCACGAGCAGTACTTC
>TRBJ2-3|NA|TRBV6-1|NA
CASTQGRSTDTQYF
TGTGCCAGCACCCAGGGCCGAAGCACAGATACGCAGTATTTT
>TRBJ1-3|few|TRBV6-5|TRBD1
CASSPSTGSGNTIYF
TGTGCCAGCAGTCCCTCGACAGGGAGTGGAAACACCATATATTTT
>TRBJ1-3|once|TRBV5-6|TRBD1
CASSQTGDLSGNTIYF
TGTGCCAGCAGCCAAACAGGGGACCTCTCTGGAAACACCATATATTTT
>TRBJ2-1|NA|TRBV7-2|NA
CASSFGQDNEQFF
TGTGCCAGCAGCTTTGGACAAGACAATGAGCAGTTCTTC
>TRBJ2-1|few|TRBV5-1|NA
CASSLGGGGPTYNEQFF
TGCGCCAGCAGCTTGGGGGGCGGAGGACCTACCTACAATGAGCAGTTCTTC
>TRBJ1-5|NA|TRBV11-3|NA
CASSLGTQPQHF
TGTGCCAGCAGCTTAGGCACTCAGCCCCAGCATTTT